This T cell receptor (beta chain) was profiled in a study of vaccination and CD4 T cells after COVID-19 (dated by TCRdb to 2021 to 2024). Background on the whole study: Convalescent patients had a positive SARS-CoV-2 result on nasal swab PCR, and of these patients, nine had mild disease and one had severe disease. The convalescent cohort comprised six males and four females, including two Hispanic individuals, seven Caucasians, two Asians and one multiracial person. Participants received two doses of either the Pfizer-BioNTech BNT162b2 vaccine (n=8) or the Moderna mRNA-1273 vaccine (n=2). Post-COVID blood samples were collected from convalescent patients a median of approximately 93 days after diagnosis, with a range of roughly 30 to 170 days. Post-vaccine blood samples were taken a median of 72 days after the second vaccine dose, with a range of 14 to 241 days. Culture stimuli were overlapping spike peptide pools from SARS-CoV-2 and from the common cold coronaviruses HCoV-NL63, HCoV-OC43 and HCoV-229E. Control cultures received a CEFX viral epitope pool as the positive control, an HIV-1 Nef peptide pool as the negative control, or no peptide. The spike-specific CD4+ TCR repertoire was compared before and after mRNA vaccination in fewer than eleven COVID-19 convalescent patients and a handful of infection-naive healthy vaccine recipients.

The sample's treatment or condition, from its label and the paper: roughly ten-day PBMC culture with coronavirus spike peptide pools or control peptides (ViraFEST assay). The ViraFEST assay, used in the study, expanded antigen-specific T cells with peptide pools and then identified the expanded clonotypes through TCR sequencing. Positive SARS-CoV-2 PCR tests in the convalescent patients dated from March to December 2020, before Alpha, Beta and Delta variants emerged in the United States. Each well held roughly 2 million PBMCs cultured in IMDM containing around 5.1% human AB serum and about 10 IU/ml IL-2, with around 9.7 ug/ml peptide pools added. Half of the culture medium was replaced with fresh IL-2-containing medium on days 3 and 7. After more than 8 days of culture, CD4+ T cells were isolated by negative selection using the EasySep CD4+ T cell isolation kit. Ficoll-Paque Plus gradient centrifugation was used to isolate PBMCs from whole blood, and the isolated PBMCs were then either used fresh or cryopreserved at -140C. Each culture condition was generally run in triplicate wells.

Libraries were constructed by PCR. DNA from cultured CD4+ T cells was subjected to TCR sequencing with the Oncomine TCR Beta short-read assay at the Johns Hopkins FTIC core. The QIAamp micro DNA kit was used to extract genomic DNA from the cultured CD4+ T cells. Oncomine TCR Beta libraries made from cultured CD4+ T cells were pooled using unique dual indexes and sequenced on an Illumina iSeq 100. From the authors' description of their analysis: Non-productive sequences were filtered out, and CDR3s that did not start with C, did not end with F or W, or were shorter than 7 amino acids were discarded. Antigen-specific clonotypes were identified with the MANAFEST web application by comparing peptide-stimulated wells with reference and other culture wells. To be called positive, a clone needed an FDR below 0.05, an odds ratio above 5, and a productive frequency above 0.1% in at least two of three replicate wells. Clonotypes that were significantly expanded in both SARS-CoV-2 spike wells and at least one common cold coronavirus spike condition were defined as cross-reactive. CDR3 homology was assessed with Levenshtein distances (stringdist) and unrooted phylogenetic trees (ape) in R version 3.6.1. TCRdb reran the public reads through fastp at Q25 and MiXCR, keeping productive beta chains. Identical CDR3 protein sequences are pooled into one entry, listed with their most common genes and DNA. TCRdb, not the authors, supplied the V and J calls. The sample table records over 14,000 distinct CDR3 sequences; around 50% of these occur just once. Clones ranked in the top ten supply 7.8% of the sample.

Summary of the overall study and its limitations: Among convalescent patients, a median about 86% of the SARS-CoV-2-reactive clones seen after vaccination appeared only after vaccination, which suggests priming specific to the vaccine. In convalescent patients, nearly all vaccine-specific clones (304 of 307) were found to be mono-reactive for SARS-CoV-2 spike rather than cross-reactive with common cold coronaviruses. The median number of SARS-CoV-2-reactive clonotypes rose from approximately 20 after infection to 38 after vaccination, but the change was not significant. The study included relatively few convalescent patients and did not analyze early timepoints after natural infection.

Comment on this clonotype: What this receptor recognizes is not known. Base qualities are not at hand, and no much larger clone is one base apart.

Specimen: CD4+ T cells from blood, cultured in vitro. The receptor was isolated from a human donor who had recovered from COVID-19.

In nucleotides, the sequence is TGCAGTGCTTACCGGACTAGCGGGGACGGGGGCTACAATGAGCAGTTCTTC. It translates to CSAYRTSGDGGYNEQFF. This chain is built from TRBV20-1 and TRBJ2-1, with 12 middle bases fitting TRBD2. Reading from cysteine to phenylalanine, the CDR3 counts 17 amino acids. Just the 51-base CDR3 DNA is kept, in frame starting at base 1. For this chain, trimming is 5 bases at the V end and 3 bases at the J end, and the number of junction bases without a gene match is 11. For CDR1 and CDR2, the germline V gene (reference sequence) lists DFQATT and SNEGSKA.